The present T cell receptor (beta chain) was sequenced within a study of T-cell memory formation after mild COVID-19. In the study overall: TCR clusters mostly belonged to single donors. Findings and limits, study-wide: Shrinking CD4+ clones resided mostly in CM and EM, and CD8+ ones in EMRA. Pre-infection memory showed some responding clones, and this suggested that cross-reactive memory joined. Contracting clones, day 15 to 85, had balanced CD4/CD8, and later expanders favored CD4+.

CDR1 is SNHLY and CDR2 is FYNNEI in the germline V gene. Trimming took off 2 bases at V and 0 bases at J, with 8 bases between the two ends. This CDR3 has 14 amino acids. This clonotype showed up just once. Its target is not known. TCRdb re-called the 5' RACE reads through MiXCR, storing one row per CDR3 protein. The data contain roughly 510,000 distinct CDR3 sequences, around 15% of them singletons. Sequences were obtained from PBMCs or a T cell subset sorted from them (not recorded which). The source of this sequence is an adult woman who had mild COVID-19 (a few samples of this study predate the infection). Cell type and time point are not known. V gene TRBV2 combines with J gene TRBJ2-7, with unresolved D. The CDR3 nucleotides are TGTGCCAGCAGTGAAAATATGAGCTCCTACGAGCAGTACTTC. Its protein is CASSENMSSYEQYF.